These 27 T cell receptor beta chains originate from one sample sequenced in a study of blood T cell repertoires in COVID-19. Produced via immunoSEQ multiplex PCR; TCRdb's table is partial and in-frame only. This table holds roughly 140,000 clones, 88% found once. Sequenced input: peripheral blood. The receptor set was obtained from a man in his 70s with acute or convalescent COVID-19.

Regarding this clone: The same CDR3 can be traced to other DNA sequences in this sample. This chain connects TRBV7-3 to TRBJ2-2, with D perhaps matching TRBD2 (7 bases). V was cut by 5 bases and J by 5 bases, with 15 bases left in between. Germline V gene sequence: CDR1 SGHTA, CDR2 FQGTGA. The CDR3 contains 15 residues. In DNA form, the CDR3 reads TGTGCCAGCAGCCTTACCGGGGGGCGGACCGGGGAGCTGTTTTTT. It is translated as CASSLTGGRTGELFF. The full variable domain, its missing parts supplied by reference TRBV7-3 and TRBJ2-2, is GAGVSQTPSNKVTEKGKYVELRCDPISGHTALYWYRQSLGQGPEFLIYFQGTGAADDSGLPNDRFFAVRPEGSVSTLKIQRTERGDSAVYLCASSLTGGRTGELFFGEGSRLTVL.

This sequence joins TRBV12-3 or TRBV12-4 and TRBJ1-2, with a possible D match to TRBD1 (5 bases). V shed 3 bases and J shed 6 bases, with 8 bases lying between them. The CDR3 contains 12 residues. CDR3 sequence: CASSFRGNGYTF. The CDR3 nucleotides are TGTGCCAGCAGTTTTAGGGGAAATGGCTACACCTTC.

The rearrangement links TRBV4-1 to TRBJ1-4; TRBD1 might be the D (6 bases). Trimming cost V 5 bases and J 8 bases, with 18 bases left between them. The CDR3 consists of 15 residues. The germline V gene has CDR1 MGHRA and CDR2 YSYEKL. As DNA, the CDR3 is TGCGCCAGCAGCGACGATTGGGGGCTACCCGAAAAACTGTTTTTT. It encodes CASSDDWGLPEKLFF.

V and J are TRBV7-2 and TRBJ2-7; 8 bases align to TRBD2. V lost 5 bases and J lost 0; bases outside the gene matches: 3. Germline V gene data show CDR1 as SGHTA and CDR2 as FQGNSA. The CDR3 length is 14 residues. Here the CDR3 reads CASSPGLGSYEQYF. CDR3 DNA sequence: TGTGCCAGCAGCCCGGGACTAGGCTCCTACGAGCAGTACTTC.

This rearrangement joins TRBV29-1 to TRBJ2-3, with D uncertain. In germline, CDR1 is SQVTM, CDR2 ANQGSEA. The V end was cut by 3 bases, the J end by 8 bases, with 9 bases between. The CDR3 is 11 residues long. The CDR3 reads CSVDEVGTQYF. The DNA for the CDR3 is TGCAGCGTTGATGAGGTCGGTACGCAGTATTTT.

V and J are TRBV28 and TRBJ1-2, with D uncertain. CDR3 length: 15 residues. Germline V gene lookup returns CDR1 MDHEN and CDR2 SYDVKM. Trimming removed 6 bases at V and 4 bases at J, with 18 bases between. CDR3 sequence reads: CASSLPSRRGYGYTF. The DNA for the CDR3 is TGTGCCAGCAGCTTACCTTCACGGCGGGGCTATGGCTACACCTTC.

The rearrangement joins TRBV6-5 to TRBJ1-5; no reliable D call. The CDR3 has 13 residues. The V end was cut by 5 bases, the J end by 4 bases, with 9 bases between. From germline, CDR1 is MNHEY and CDR2 SVGAGI. The CDR3 is CASSHDTNQPQHF. CDR3 DNA: TGTGCCAGCAGTCACGACACGAATCAGCCCCAGCATTTT.

This chain links TRBV5-4 with TRBJ2-3; TRBD1 matches at 8 bases. Germline V gene data show CDR1 as SGHNT and CDR2 as YYREEE (reference sequence). CDR3 length: 15 amino acids. V lost 2 bases, J lost 2 bases, and 4 bases stayed unmatched. The chain's CDR3 is CASSLVGQDTDTQYF. DNA for the CDR3: TGTGCCAGCAGCTTAGTGGGACAGGACACAGATACGCAGTATTTT.

The V and J genes are TRBV6-4 and TRBJ2-2; 7 bases map to TRBD1. The CDR3 totals 12 residues. Germline-derived CDR1 and CDR2 are MRHNA and SNTAGT. The junction had 2 bases not matched to a gene; V was cut back by 6 bases and J by 7 bases. CDR3 bases: TGTGCCAGCAGGCAGGGGGACGGGGAGCTGTTTTTT. This translates into CASRQGDGELFF.

V is TRBV5-4 and J is TRBJ2-1; D uncertain. Trimming took off 0 bases at V and 7 bases at J, with 11 bases between the two ends. Germline V gene data show CDR1 as SGHNT and CDR2 as YYREEE (reference sequence). There are 14 residues in the CDR3. The CDR3 DNA sequence: TGTGCCAGCAGCTTGGAAGTCGGTACGAATGAGCAGTTCTTC. It translates to CASSLEVGTNEQFF. Variable domain in full (rest from reference TRBV5-4 and TRBJ2-1): ETGVTQSPTHLIKTRGQQVTLRCSSQSGHNTVSWYQQALGQGPQFIFQYYREEENGRGNFPPRFSGLQFPNYSSELNVNALELDDSALYLCASSLEVGTNEQFFGPGTRLTVL.

This chain uses TRBV24-1 with TRBJ2-3; D is ambiguous. V lost 3 bases, J lost 4 bases, and 10 bases lay in between. The CDR3 is 14 residues long. Germline CDR1 and CDR2: KGHDR and SFDVKD. The CDR3 here is CATSDPRFSDTQYF. The CDR3 bases are TGTGCCACCAGTGATCCGAGGTTTTCAGATACGCAGTATTTT.

The V and J genes are TRBV10-2 and TRBJ2-3; weak D call: TRBD2 (5 bases). The germline V and J ends were trimmed by 3 bases and 4 bases, with 17 bases remaining between them. The CDR3 contains 16 residues. The germline gives CDR1 WSHSY, CDR2 SAAADI. The CDR3 sequence is CASSDRRGRKADTQYF. CDR3 bases: TGCGCCAGCAGTGACCGACGAGGGCGCAAGGCAGATACGCAGTATTTT.

The V call is TRBV19, the J call TRBJ2-1; 8 nucleotides align to TRBD1. CDR1 is LNHDA and CDR2 is SQIVND in the germline V gene (reference sequence). The V gene end was trimmed by 2 bases and the J gene end by 9 bases; junction bases not matched to a gene: 6. This CDR3 comprises 14 residues. The CDR3 coding sequence is TGTGCCAGTAGTATACAGGGGGCAGTGCTTGAGCAGTTCTTC. Its translation is CASSIQGAVLEQFF.

As for this clone: Germline and junction disagree at one end, which may indicate a read error. The chain links TRBV5-1 to TRBJ1-3, with a weak D call TRBD1 (6 bases). The length of the CDR3 is 15 residues. Germline-derived CDR1 and CDR2 are SGHRS and YFSETQ. The CDR3 here is CASSLGALSGNTIYF. CDR3 DNA sequence: TGCGCCAGCAGTTTGGGGGCTTTATCTGGAAACACCATATATTTT.

The chain uses TRBV7-7 and TRBJ2-5, with 13 positions matching TRBD2. Germline V gene sequence: CDR1 SSHAT, CDR2 FNYEAQ (reference sequence). V lost 5 bases and J lost 4; bases outside the gene matches: 7. The CDR3 runs to 16 residues. The chain's CDR3 is CASSTRLAGGRETQYF. The CDR3 coding sequence is TGTGCCAGCAGCACTCGACTAGCGGGGGGTAGAGAGACCCAGTACTTC.

The chain couples TRBV5-5 to TRBJ2-6; 9 nucleotides line up with TRBD2. CDR1 is SGHKS, CDR2 YYEKEE, per germline (reference sequence). J was trimmed by 4 bases and V by 3 bases; bases with no gene match: 8. The CDR3 has 17 residues. This CDR3 reads CASSSGTSSRGANVLTF. The CDR3, as DNA: TGTGCCAGCAGCTCCGGGACTAGCTCCCGGGGGGCCAACGTCCTGACTTTC.

This rearrangement joins TRBV4-1 to TRBJ2-7, with D possibly being TRBD1 (6 bases). CDR1 MGHRA and CDR2 YSYEKL come from the germline V gene. This CDR3 is built from 14 residues. V was clipped by 4 bases and J by 0 bases, with 10 bases between them. Here the CDR3 reads CASSPGTLSYEQYF. In nucleotides, the CDR3 is TGCGCCAGCAGCCCCGGGACACTCTCCTACGAGCAGTACTTC.

This sequence joins TRBV25-1 and TRBJ1-4; no clear D. Deletions cut 4 bases from V and 7 bases from J, with 16 bases between. Germline lookup yields CDR1 MGHDK and CDR2 SYGVNS. This CDR3 comprises 15 residues. This CDR3 reads CASSASVGRGEKLFF. Written as DNA, the CDR3 is TGTGCCAGCAGTGCAAGTGTGGGCCGGGGTGAAAAACTGTTTTTT.

J is TRBJ2-7 and V is TRBV6-6; 8 bases line up with TRBD1. J lost 4 bases, V lost 6 bases, and 8 bases had no gene match. CDR3 length: 14 amino acids. Germline V gene data show CDR1 as MNHNY and CDR2 as SVGAGI (reference sequence). Here the CDR3 reads CASSLGTGGYEQYF. The CDR3 DNA sequence: TGTGCCAGCAGCCTCGGGACAGGTGGTTACGAGCAGTACTTC.

The V and J genes are TRBV9 and TRBJ2-5; TRBD2 matches at 7 bases. CDR1 SGDLS and CDR2 YYNGEE come from the germline V gene. This CDR3 comprises 14 residues. J was trimmed by 5 bases and V by 4 bases; bases with no gene match: 8. This chain's CDR3 is CASSRVREGETQYF. The CDR3 region has the DNA TGTGCCAGCAGCCGAGTAAGGGAGGGGGAGACCCAGTACTTC.

The chain has TRBV2 and TRBJ1-2; 9 bases are shared with TRBD1. The CDR3 is made up of 14 amino acids. CDR1 and CDR2 from the germline V gene are SNHLY and FYNNEI. V dropped 7 bases and J dropped 2; count of bases not matched to a gene: 5. The CDR3 nucleotides are TGTGCCAGCAAACAGGGGGCCTTCAACTATGGCTACACCTTC. This codes for CASKQGAFNYGYTF.

V is TRBV6-2 or TRBV6-3 and J is TRBJ2-5; TRBD1 aligns across 7 bases. CDR1 is MNHEY and CDR2 is SVGEGT in the germline V gene. The CDR3 has 14 amino acids. Unmatched junction bases numbered 1, after V lost 2 bases and J lost 1 base. The CDR3 protein is CASSYGTAQETQYF. DNA for the CDR3: TGTGCCAGCAGTTACGGGACAGCCCAAGAGACCCAGTACTTC.

In this sample, this clone turned up once. The chain has TRBV5-1 and TRBJ1-6, with unresolved D. The CDR3 covers 15 residues. CDR1 and CDR2 from the germline V gene are SGHRS and YFSETQ. V was shortened by 4 bases and J by 7 bases, with 15 bases between the two germline ends. CDR3 in DNA: TGCGCCAGCAGCCCCTATTTAGGAGGGAATTCACCCCTCCACTTT. Translating it yields CASSPYLGGNSPLHF.

This clone was observed once. The chain has TRBV28 and TRBJ1-5; the D gene is possibly TRBD1 (5 bases). The CDR3 extends over 14 amino acids. V lost 5 bases and J lost 4, with 12 bases in between. CDR1 MDHEN and CDR2 SYDVKM come from the germline V gene. In DNA, the CDR3 is TGTGCCAGCAGTCCAAGGGGCCGAAATCAGCCCCAGCATTTT. Protein: CASSPRGRNQPQHF.

The chain is built from TRBV7-9 and TRBJ1-2, with D tentatively TRBD1 (6 bases). Trimming cost V 2 bases and J 8 bases, with 15 bases left between them. This CDR3 region has 14 residues. Germline CDR1 SEHNR, CDR2 FQNEAQ (reference sequence). This chain's CDR3 is CASSLTGGAGGYTF. CDR3 DNA: TGTGCCAGCAGCTTAACTGGGGGGGCCGGAGGCTACACCTTC. Full variable domain (rest looked up from reference TRBV7-9 and TRBJ1-2): DTGVSQNPRHKITKRGQNVTFRCDPISEHNRLYWYRQTLGQGPEFLTYFQNEAQLEKSRLLSDRFSAERPKGSFSTLEIQRTEQGDSAMYLCASSLTGGAGGYTFGSGTRLTVV.

The chain combines TRBV28 with TRBJ1-1, with 10 bases aligning to TRBD1. V dropped 4 bases and J dropped 1; count of bases not matched to a gene: 6. Germline V lookup: CDR1 MDHEN, CDR2 SYDVKM. The CDR3 is 16 amino acids. The CDR3 reads CASSSTGGEKNTEAFF. CDR3 bases: TGTGCCAGCAGTTCGACAGGGGGCGAAAAGAACACTGAAGCTTTCTTT. Combining the CDR3 with reference TRBV28 and TRBJ1-1 gives the whole variable domain DVKVTQSSRYLVKRTGEKVFLECVQDMDHENMFWYRQDPGLGLRLIYFSYDVKMKEKGDIPEGYSVSREKKERFSLILESASTNQTSMYLCASSSTGGEKNTEAFFGQGTRLTVV.

The chain joins TRBV7-9 to TRBJ1-1, with D perhaps TRBD1 (6 bases). V was shortened by 5 bases and J by 2 bases, with 15 bases between the two germline ends. This CDR3 region has 15 residues. Germline CDR1 is SEHNR and CDR2 is FQNEAQ (reference sequence). This chain's CDR3 is CASSLTAGANTEAFF. The DNA of the CDR3 is TGTGCCAGCAGCCTAACGGCGGGGGCTAACACTGAAGCTTTCTTT.